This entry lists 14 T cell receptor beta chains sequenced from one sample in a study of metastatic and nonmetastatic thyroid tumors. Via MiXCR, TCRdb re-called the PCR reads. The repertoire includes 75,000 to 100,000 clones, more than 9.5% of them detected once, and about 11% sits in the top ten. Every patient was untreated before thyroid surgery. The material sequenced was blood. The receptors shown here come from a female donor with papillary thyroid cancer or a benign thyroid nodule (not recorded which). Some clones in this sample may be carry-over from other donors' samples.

CDR3 nucleotides: TGTGCCAGCAGGATAGCGGGAGTCGGAGAGACCCAGTACTTC. Translating it yields CASRIAGVGETQYF. This chain links TRBV5-4 with TRBJ2-5; 9 bases map to TRBD2. The junction had 6 bases not matched to a gene; V was cut back by 5 bases and J by 4 bases. The germline CDR1 and CDR2 sequences are SGHNT and YYREEE (reference sequence). This CDR3 comprises 14 residues.

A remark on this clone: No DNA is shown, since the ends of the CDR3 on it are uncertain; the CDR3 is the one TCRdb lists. This chain's CDR3 is CISVPEVIISLAGVRETGELFF. The chain joins TRBV7-5 to TRBJ2-2; the table's D gene call, TRBD2, was not cross checked with the DNA. TRBV7-5 is designated a pseudogene. The CDR3 totals 22 residues, both ends included.

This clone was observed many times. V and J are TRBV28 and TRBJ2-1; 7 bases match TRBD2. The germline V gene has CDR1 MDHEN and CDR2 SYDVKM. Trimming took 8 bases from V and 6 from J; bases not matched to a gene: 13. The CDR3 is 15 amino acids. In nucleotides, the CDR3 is TGTGCCAGCCCGTCTCCCCGGGAGGCAGGCAATGAGCAGTTCTTC. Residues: CASPSPREAGNEQFF. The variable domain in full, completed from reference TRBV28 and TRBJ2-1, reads DVKVTQSSRYLVKRTGEKVFLECVQDMDHENMFWYRQDPGLGLRLIYFSYDVKMKEKGDIPEGYSVSREKKERFSLILESASTNQTSMYLCASPSPREAGNEQFFGPGTRLTVL.

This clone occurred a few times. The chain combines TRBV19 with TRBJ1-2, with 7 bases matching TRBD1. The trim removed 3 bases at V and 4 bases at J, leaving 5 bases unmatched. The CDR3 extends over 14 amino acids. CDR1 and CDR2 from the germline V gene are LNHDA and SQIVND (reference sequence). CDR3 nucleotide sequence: TGTGCCAGTAGTATTCTCTCAGGGGGCTATGGCTACACCTTC. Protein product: CASSILSGGYGYTF.

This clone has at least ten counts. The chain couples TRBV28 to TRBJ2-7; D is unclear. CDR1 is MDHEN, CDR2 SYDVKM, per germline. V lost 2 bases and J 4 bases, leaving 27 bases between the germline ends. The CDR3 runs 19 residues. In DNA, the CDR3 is TGTGCCAGCAGTTTACGGGCCCATAGAACAGCCTTCTCCAATTACGAGCAGTACTTC. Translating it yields CASSLRAHRTAFSNYEQYF.

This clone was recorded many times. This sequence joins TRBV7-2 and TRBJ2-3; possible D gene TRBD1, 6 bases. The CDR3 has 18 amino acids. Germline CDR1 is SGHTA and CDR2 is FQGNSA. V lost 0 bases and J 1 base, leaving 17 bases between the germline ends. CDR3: CASSLARGGVRGTDTQYF. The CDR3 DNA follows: TGTGCCAGCAGCTTAGCGCGAGGGGGTGTGAGAGGCACAGATACGCAGTATTTT.

CDR3: CAWTGESYEQYF. The CDR3 region has the DNA TGTGCCTGGACAGGAGAATCGTACGAGCAGTACTTC. The chain has TRBV30 and TRBJ2-7, with D unclear. The CDR3 spans 12 residues. Germline V CDR1 and CDR2: GTSNPN, SVGIG (reference sequence). V lost 4 bases and J lost 4, with 11 bases in between.

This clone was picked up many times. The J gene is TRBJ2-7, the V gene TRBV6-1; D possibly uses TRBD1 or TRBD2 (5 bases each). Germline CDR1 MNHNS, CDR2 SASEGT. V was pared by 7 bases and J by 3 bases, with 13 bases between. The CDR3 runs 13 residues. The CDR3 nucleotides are TGTGCCAGCATTAGGGACCAGGACTACGAGCAGTACTTC. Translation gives CASIRDQDYEQYF.

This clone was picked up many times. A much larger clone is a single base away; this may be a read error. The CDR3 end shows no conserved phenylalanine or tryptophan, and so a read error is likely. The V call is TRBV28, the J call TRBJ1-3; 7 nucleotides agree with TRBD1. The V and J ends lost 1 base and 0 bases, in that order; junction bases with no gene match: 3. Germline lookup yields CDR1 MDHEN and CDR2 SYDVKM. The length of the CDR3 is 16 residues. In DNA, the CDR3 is TGTGCCAGCAGTTTATTGGGACAGCTCTCTGGAAACACCATATATTCT. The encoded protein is CASSLLGQLSGNTIYS.

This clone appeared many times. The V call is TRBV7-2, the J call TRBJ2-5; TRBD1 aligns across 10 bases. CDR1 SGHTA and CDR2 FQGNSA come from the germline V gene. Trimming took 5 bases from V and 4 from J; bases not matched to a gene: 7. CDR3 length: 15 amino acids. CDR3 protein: CASSEDRGKRETQYF. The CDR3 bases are TGTGCCAGCAGCGAGGACAGGGGGAAACGAGAGACCCAGTACTTC. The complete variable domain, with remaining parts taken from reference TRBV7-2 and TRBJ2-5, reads GAGVSQSPSNKVTEKGKDVELRCDPISGHTALYWYRQSLGQGLEFLIYFQGNSAPDKSGLPSDRFSAERTGGSVSTLTIQRTQQEDSAVYLCASSEDRGKRETQYFGPGTRLLVL.

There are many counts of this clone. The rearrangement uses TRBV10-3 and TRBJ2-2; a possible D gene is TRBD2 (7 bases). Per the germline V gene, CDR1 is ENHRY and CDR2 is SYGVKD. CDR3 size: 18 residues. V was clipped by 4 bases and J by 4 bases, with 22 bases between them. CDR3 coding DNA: TGTGCCATCAGTGCCGTAGCGGCGAGGGGGGGCGTCACCGGGGAGCTGTTTTTT. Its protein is CAISAVAARGGVTGELFF.

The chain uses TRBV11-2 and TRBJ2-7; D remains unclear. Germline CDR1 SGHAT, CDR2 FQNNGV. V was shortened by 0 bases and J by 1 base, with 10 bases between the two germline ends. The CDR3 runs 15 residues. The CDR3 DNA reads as TGTGCCAGCAGCTTAGACCCGGGCAGTTCCTACGAGCAGTACTTC. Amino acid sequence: CASSLDPGSSYEQYF.

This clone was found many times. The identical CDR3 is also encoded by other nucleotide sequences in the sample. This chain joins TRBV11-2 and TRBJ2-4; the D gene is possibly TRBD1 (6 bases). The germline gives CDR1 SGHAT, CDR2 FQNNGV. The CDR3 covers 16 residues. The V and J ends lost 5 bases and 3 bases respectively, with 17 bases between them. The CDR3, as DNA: TGTGCCAGCAGCCCTACGTACAGGGCACTCAAAAACATTCAGTACTTC. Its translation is CASSPTYRALKNIQYF.

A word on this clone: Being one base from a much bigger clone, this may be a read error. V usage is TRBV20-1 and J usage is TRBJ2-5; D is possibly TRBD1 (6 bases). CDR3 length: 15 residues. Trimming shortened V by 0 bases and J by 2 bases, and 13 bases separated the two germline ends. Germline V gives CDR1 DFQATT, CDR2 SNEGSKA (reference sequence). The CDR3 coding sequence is TGCAGTGCTAGAGACAGGGGCCGGCGTCAAGAGACCCAGTACTTC. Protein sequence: CSARDRGRRQETQYF.